Here is one TCR beta chain with its context. Naive CD8 cells were CD45RO-negative, positively selected for CCR7, excluding terminally differentiated effector memory CD45RA+ cells. This record belongs to a study of shared clonotypes between healthy human individuals. The protocol was immunoSEQ multiplex PCR, while the TCRdb copy is restricted to in-frame clones and leaves out a portion. The sample shows some 2 million clones, 85% to 95% of them seen only once. Trimming cost V 6 bases and J 7 bases; bases outside gene matches: 9. Germline-derived CDR1 and CDR2 are SQVTM and ANQGSEA. This CDR3 has 13 residues.

Material for sequencing was naive CD8+ T cells sorted from blood. This chain joins TRBV29-1 and TRBJ2-7; 10 bases line up with TRBD2. The TCR sequence derives from a young man in good health. CDR3 loop: CSVRLAGVLEQYF. The CDR3, as DNA: TGCAGCGTCCGTCTAGCGGGAGTTTTAGAGCAGTACTTC.